One T cell receptor beta chain is described in this entry. Its antigen is unidentified. This CDR3 is 12 amino acids long. Germline V gene sequence: CDR1 SGHTA, CDR2 FQGNSA. Trimming left V 4 bases short and J 5 bases short, with 8 bases between. The Oncomine TCR Beta short-read assay was what sequenced the DNA obtained from cultured CD4+ T cells. TCRdb re-called the PCR reads through MiXCR, storing one row per CDR3 protein. The sample records roughly 12,000 distinct CDR3 sequences, 74% being singletons. This sample stems from a study of vaccination and CD4 T cells after COVID-19. Treatment denoted: approximately nine-day PBMC culture with coronavirus spike peptide pools or control peptides (ViraFEST assay).

This chain joins TRBV7-2 and TRBJ2-5; D call uncertain. Sequencing was performed on CD4+ T cells from blood, cultured in vitro, taken after SARS-CoV-2 vaccination. This sequence was found in a human donor who received a COVID-19 vaccine. The CDR3 nucleotides are TGTGCCAGCAGCTGGGTATCGGAGACCCAGTACTTC. This sequence encodes CASSWVSETQYF.